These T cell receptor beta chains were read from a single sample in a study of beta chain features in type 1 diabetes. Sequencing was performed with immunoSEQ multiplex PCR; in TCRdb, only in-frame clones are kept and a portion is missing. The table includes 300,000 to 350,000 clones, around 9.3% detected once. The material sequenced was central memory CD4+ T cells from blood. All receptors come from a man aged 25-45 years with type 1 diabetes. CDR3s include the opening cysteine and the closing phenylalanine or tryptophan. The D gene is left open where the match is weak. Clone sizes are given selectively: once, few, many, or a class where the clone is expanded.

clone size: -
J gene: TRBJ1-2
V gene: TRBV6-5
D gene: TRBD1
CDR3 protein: CASSFAGTDYGYTF
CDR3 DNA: TGTGCCAGCAGTTTCGCCGGGACAGACTATGGCTACACCTTC

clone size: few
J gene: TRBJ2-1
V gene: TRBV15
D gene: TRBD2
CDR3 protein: CATSRDRDRGLAGLDNEQFF
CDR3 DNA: TGTGCCACCAGCAGAGATCGGGACAGGGGACTAGCGGGGTTAGACAATGAGCAGTTCTTC

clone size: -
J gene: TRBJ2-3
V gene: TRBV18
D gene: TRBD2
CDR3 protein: CASSPSSGALGTDTQYF
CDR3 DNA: TGTGCCAGCTCACCTAGTAGCGGGGCCCTCGGGACAGATACGCAGTATTTT

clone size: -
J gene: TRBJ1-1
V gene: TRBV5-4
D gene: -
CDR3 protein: CASSEKAGLEAFF
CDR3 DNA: TGTGCCAGCAGCGAAAAGGCGGGACTTGAAGCTTTCTTT

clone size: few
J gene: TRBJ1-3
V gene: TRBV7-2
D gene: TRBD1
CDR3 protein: CASSPDRGVWSGNTIYF
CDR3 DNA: TGTGCCAGCAGCCCGGACAGGGGGGTATGGTCTGGAAACACCATATATTTT

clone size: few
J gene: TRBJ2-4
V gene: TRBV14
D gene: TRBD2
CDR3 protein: CASSPASGGNIQYF
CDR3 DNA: TGTGCCAGCAGCCCCGCTAGCGGGGGTAACATTCAGTACTTC

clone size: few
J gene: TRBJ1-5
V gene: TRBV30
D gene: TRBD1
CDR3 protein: CAWSDRGSNQPQHF
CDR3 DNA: TGTGCCTGGAGTGACAGGGGGAGCAATCAGCCCCAGCATTTT

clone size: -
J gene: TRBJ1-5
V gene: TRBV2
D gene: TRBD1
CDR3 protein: CASRGGTGLNQPQHF
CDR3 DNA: TGTGCCAGCAGGGGGGGGACAGGGCTCAATCAGCCCCAGCATTTT

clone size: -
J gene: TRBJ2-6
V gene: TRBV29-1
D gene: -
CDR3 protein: CSVAPRRANVLTF
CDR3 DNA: TGCAGCGTCGCCCCGCGCAGGGCCAACGTCCTGACTTTC

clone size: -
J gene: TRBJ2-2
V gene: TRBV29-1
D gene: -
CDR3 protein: CSVVGAGELFF
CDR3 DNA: TGCAGCGTTGTAGGGGCCGGGGAGCTGTTTTTT

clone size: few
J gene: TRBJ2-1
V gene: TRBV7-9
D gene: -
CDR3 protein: CASSPGTPVQFF
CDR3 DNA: TGTGCCAGCAGCCCAGGGACCCCGGTCCAGTTCTTC

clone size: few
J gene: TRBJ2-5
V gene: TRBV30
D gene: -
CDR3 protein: CAWTPDRLIETQYF
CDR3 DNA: TGTGCCTGGACCCCCGACAGGTTGATTGAGACCCAGTACTTC

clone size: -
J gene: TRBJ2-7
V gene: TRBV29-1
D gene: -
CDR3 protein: CSVEDPLRGGTHEQYF
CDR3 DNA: TGCAGCGTTGAAGATCCCCTTCGGGGAGGGACACACGAGCAGTACTTC

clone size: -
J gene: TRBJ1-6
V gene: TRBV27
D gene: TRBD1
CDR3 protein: CASSLYATGGSPLHF
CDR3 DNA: TGTGCCAGCAGTTTATACGCTACAGGGGGTTCACCCCTCCACTTT

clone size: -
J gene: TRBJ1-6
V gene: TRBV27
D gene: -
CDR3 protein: CASSALRSYNSPLHF
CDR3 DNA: TGTGCCAGCAGTGCTCTCAGGTCCTATAATTCACCCCTCCACTTT

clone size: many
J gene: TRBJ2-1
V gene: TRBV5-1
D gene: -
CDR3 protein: CASSLVDGNEQFF
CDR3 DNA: TGCGCCAGCAGCTTGGTGGACGGCAATGAGCAGTTCTTC

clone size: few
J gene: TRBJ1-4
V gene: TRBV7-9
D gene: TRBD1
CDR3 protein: CASSQRETGAVVKLFF
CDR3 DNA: TGTGCCAGCAGCCAACGGGAGACAGGGGCGGTCGTAAAACTGTTTTTT

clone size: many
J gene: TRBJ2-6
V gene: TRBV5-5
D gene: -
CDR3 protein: CASSFGSSGANVLTF
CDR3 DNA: TGTGCCAGCAGCTTTGGTTCCTCTGGGGCCAACGTCCTGACTTTC

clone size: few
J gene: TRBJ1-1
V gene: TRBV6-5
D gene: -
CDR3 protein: CASSYSGRAPEAFF
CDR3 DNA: TGTGCCAGCAGTTACTCCGGGAGGGCACCTGAAGCTTTCTTT

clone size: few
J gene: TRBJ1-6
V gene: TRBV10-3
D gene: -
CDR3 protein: CAISDGGGRNSPLHF
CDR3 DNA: TGTGCCATCAGTGATGGTGGAGGGAGAAATTCACCCCTCCACTTT

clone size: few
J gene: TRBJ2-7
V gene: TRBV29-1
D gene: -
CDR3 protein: CSALGSGQSYEQYF
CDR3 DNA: TGCAGCGCCCTTGGGTCGGGGCAGTCCTACGAGCAGTACTTC

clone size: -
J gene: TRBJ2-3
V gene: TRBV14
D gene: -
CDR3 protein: CASSRQGVADTQYF
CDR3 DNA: TGTGCCAGCAGCCGCCAGGGTGTTGCAGATACGCAGTATTTT

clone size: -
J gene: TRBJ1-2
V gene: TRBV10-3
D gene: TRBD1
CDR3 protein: CAISPDREYGYTF
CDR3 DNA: TGTGCCATCAGCCCGGACAGGGAGTATGGCTACACCTTC

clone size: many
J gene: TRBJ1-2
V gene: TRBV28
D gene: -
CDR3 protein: CASSFPGVGAPTLYGYTF
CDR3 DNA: TGTGCCAGCAGTTTTCCTGGGGTGGGGGCCCCCACCCTCTATGGCTACACCTTC

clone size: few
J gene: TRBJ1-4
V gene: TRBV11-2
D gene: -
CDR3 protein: CASSLGTRTEKLFF
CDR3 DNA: TGTGCCAGCAGCTTAGGTACCAGGACTGAAAAACTGTTTTTT

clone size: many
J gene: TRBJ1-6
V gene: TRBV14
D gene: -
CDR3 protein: CASSEQGTFGSPLHF
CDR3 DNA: TGTGCCAGCAGCGAGCAGGGTACCTTCGGTTCACCCCTCCACTTT

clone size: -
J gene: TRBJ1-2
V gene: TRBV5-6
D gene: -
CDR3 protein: CASSNEGVGYTF
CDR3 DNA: TGTGCCAGCAGCAACGAGGGCGTTGGCTACACCTTC

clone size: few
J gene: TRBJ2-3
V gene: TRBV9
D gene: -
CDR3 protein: CASTFRHEGDTQYF
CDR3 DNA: TGTGCCAGCACCTTCAGACATGAGGGAGATACGCAGTATTTT

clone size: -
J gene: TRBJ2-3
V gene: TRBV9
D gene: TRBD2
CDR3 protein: CASSGAGGLTDTQYF
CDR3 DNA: TGTGCCAGCAGCGGAGCGGGGGGGCTGACAGATACGCAGTATTTT

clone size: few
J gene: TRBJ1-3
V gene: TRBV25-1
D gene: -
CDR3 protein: CASSHPGGLGNTIYF
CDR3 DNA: TGTGCCAGCAGCCACCCCGGGGGGCTTGGAAACACCATATATTTT

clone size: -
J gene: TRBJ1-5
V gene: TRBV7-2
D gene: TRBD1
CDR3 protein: CASSSLPGTGIPQHF
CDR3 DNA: TGTGCCAGCAGCTCCCTTCCCGGGACAGGGATTCCCCAGCATTTT

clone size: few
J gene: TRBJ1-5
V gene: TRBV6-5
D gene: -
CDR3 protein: CASSYSRGSVQPQHF
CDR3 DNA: TGTGCCAGCAGTTACTCGCGGGGCTCCGTCCAGCCCCAGCATTTT

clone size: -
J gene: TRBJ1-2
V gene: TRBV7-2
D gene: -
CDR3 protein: CASSLNGGYTF
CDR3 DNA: TGTGCCAGCAGCTTAAACGGCGGCTACACCTTC

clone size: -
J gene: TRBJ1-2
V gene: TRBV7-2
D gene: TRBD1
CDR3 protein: CASSPLGQGHGYTF
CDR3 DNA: TGTGCCAGCAGCCCTCTCGGACAGGGGCATGGCTACACCTTC

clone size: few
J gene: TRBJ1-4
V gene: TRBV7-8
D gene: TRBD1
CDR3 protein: CASSLGQGAATNEKLFF
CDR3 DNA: TGTGCCAGCAGCTTAGGTCAGGGGGCTGCAACTAATGAAAAACTGTTTTTT

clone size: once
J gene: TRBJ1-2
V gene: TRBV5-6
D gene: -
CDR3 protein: CASIGTDYGYTF
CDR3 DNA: TGTGCCAGCATTGGTACAGACTATGGCTACACCTTC

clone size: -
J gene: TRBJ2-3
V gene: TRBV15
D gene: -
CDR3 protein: CATSRDTGLVTDTQYF
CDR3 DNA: TGTGCCACCAGCAGAGATACGGGACTCGTCACAGATACGCAGTATTTT

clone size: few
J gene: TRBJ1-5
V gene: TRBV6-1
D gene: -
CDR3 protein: CASSENPGLFNQPQHF
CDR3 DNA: TGTGCCAGCAGTGAAAACCCGGGACTGTTCAATCAGCCCCAGCATTTT

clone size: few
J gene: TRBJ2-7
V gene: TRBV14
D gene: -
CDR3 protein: CASSSLYEQYF
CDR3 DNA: TGTGCCAGCAGCTCTCTCTACGAGCAGTACTTC

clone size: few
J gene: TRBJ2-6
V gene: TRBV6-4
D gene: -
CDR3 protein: CARTPRISGANVLTF
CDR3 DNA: TGTGCCAGGACCCCCCGAATCTCTGGGGCCAACGTCCTGACTTTC

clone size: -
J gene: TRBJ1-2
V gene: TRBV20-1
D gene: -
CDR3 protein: CSAERVYGYTF
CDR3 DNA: TGCAGTGCGGAGAGGGTCTATGGCTACACCTTC

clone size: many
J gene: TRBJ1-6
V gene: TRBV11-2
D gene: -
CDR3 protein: CASSLSRTGSPLHF
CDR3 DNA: TGTGCCAGCAGCTTATCGCGGACCGGGTCACCCCTCCACTTT

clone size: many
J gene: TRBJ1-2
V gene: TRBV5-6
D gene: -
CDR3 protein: CASSLPAYGYTF
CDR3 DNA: TGTGCCAGCAGCTTGCCCGCCTATGGCTACACCTTC

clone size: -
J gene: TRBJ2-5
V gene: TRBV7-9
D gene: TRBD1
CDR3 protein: CASSYGQGAGTQYF
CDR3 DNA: TGTGCCAGCAGCTACGGACAGGGGGCGGGGACCCAGTACTTC

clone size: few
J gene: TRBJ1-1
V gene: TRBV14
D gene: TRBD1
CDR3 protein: CASSQQGGTEAFF
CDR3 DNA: TGTGCCAGCAGCCAACAGGGGGGTACTGAAGCTTTCTTT

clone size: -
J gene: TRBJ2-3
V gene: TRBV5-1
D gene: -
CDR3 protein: CASSLGAAGSRTDTQYF
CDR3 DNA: TGCGCCAGCAGCTTGGGGGCGGCGGGGAGTCGCACAGATACGCAGTATTTT

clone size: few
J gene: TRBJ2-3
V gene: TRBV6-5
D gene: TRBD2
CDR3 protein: CASTLRGGTDTQYF
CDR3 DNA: TGTGCCAGCACTCTCCGGGGGGGCACAGATACGCAGTATTTT

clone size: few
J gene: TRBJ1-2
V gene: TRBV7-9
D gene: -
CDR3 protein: CASQRQASSFQNGYTF
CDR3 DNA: TGTGCCAGCCAAAGACAGGCCTCCTCCTTCCAGAATGGCTACACCTTC

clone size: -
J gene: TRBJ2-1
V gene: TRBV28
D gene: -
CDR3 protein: CASSSRRSSYNEQFF
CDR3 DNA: TGTGCCAGCAGTTCCAGGCGGAGCTCCTACAATGAGCAGTTCTTC

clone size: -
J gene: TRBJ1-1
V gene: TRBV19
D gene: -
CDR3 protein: CASRSVQVGRNTEAFF
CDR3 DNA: TGTGCCAGTAGGTCGGTACAGGTGGGGCGAAACACTGAAGCTTTCTTT

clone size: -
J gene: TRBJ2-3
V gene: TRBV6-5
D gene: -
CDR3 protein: CASSGSSHTQYF
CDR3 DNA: TGTGCCAGCAGTGGATCTAGCCATACGCAGTATTTT

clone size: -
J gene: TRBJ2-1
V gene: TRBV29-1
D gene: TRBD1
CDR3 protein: CSVAFGTGGHNEQFF
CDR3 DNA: TGCAGCGTGGCGTTTGGGACAGGGGGGCACAATGAGCAGTTCTTC

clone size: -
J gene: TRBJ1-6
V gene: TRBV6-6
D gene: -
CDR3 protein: CASSYGWGSPLHF
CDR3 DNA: TGTGCCAGCAGTTACGGATGGGGATCACCCCTCCACTTT

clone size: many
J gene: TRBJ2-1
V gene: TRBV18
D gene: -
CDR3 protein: CASSLSSYNEQFF
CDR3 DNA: TGTGCCAGCTCACTTAGCTCCTACAATGAGCAGTTCTTC

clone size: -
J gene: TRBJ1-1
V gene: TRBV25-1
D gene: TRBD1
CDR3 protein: CASSDPQGVNTEAFF
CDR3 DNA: TGTGCCAGCAGTGACCCCCAGGGGGTGAACACTGAAGCTTTCTTT

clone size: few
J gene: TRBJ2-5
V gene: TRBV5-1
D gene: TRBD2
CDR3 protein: CASKLAGTREETQYF
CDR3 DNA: TGCGCCAGCAAGCTAGCGGGAACACGGGAAGAGACCCAGTACTTC

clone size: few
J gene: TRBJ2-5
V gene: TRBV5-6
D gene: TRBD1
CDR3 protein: CASSLFDREETQYF
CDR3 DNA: TGTGCCAGCAGCTTATTTGACAGGGAAGAGACCCAGTACTTC

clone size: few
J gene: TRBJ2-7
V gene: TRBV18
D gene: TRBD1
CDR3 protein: CASSTGDGTYEQYF
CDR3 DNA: TGTGCCAGCTCAACAGGGGACGGCACCTACGAGCAGTACTTC